The present T cell receptor beta chain was sequenced within a study of cytomegalovirus exposure and HLA in healthy donors. Use of 60 Vbeta and 13 Jbeta primers characterized the PCR. Profiling relied on immunoSEQ multiplex PCR, and the TCRdb table lists in-frame clones only, not all of them. The data hold 130,000 to 150,000 clones, with roughly 75% observed a single time. The V and J ends lost 5 bases and 0 bases, in that order; junction bases with no gene match: 8. Germline CDR1 reads SGHTS; CDR2 reads YDEGEE. The CDR3 spans 15 residues. This clone was picked up one time. The chain employs TRBV5-8 and TRBJ2-7; 7 bases are shared with TRBD1. What was sequenced was PBMCs. The receptor was derived from a female donor in good health and CMV-seronegative. CDR3: CASRPWTGDSYEQYF. The CDR3 DNA reads TGTGCCAGCAGGCCTTGGACAGGCGACTCCTACGAGCAGTACTTC.